Below, one TCR beta chain is given with its context. V lost 7 bases, J lost 4 bases, and 6 bases stayed unmatched. This CDR3 contains 13 residues. Germline-derived CDR1 and CDR2 are SQVTM and ANQGSEA. The data were obtained in a study of healthy donors' naive CD4 and CD8 T cells. Each TCR library used around 500 ng of total RNA and a linear amplification protocol. MiXCR was run by TCRdb on the reads, yielding one entry per CDR3 protein. The sample carries about 180,000 distinct CDR3 sequences, around three quarters recorded once. The chain carries TRBV29-1 and TRBJ1-1; TRBD1 matches at 10 bases. The source of this sequence is a pool of human donors in good health; the sample pools cells from several healthy donors. Sequenced: naive CD4+ and CD8+ T cells sorted from blood, pooled from several donors. Here the CDR3 DNA reads TGCAGCGCAAACGGACAGGGGGTCACTGAAGCTTTCTTT. Protein: CSANGQGVTEAFF.